A selection of T cell receptor beta chains follows, all from one sample in a study of blood T cell repertoires in COVID-19. Clones were sequenced by immunoSEQ multiplex PCR, and TCRdb holds only the in-frame ones, with some missing. This table has around 260,000 clones, about 85% appearing once. The sequenced material came from peripheral blood. Receptors were obtained from a human donor with COVID-19, enrolled during active disease. The donor label of this sample is uncertain. The CDR3 runs from the conserved cysteine through the conserved F or W. The D gene is left open where the match is weak. Size tells how often a clone was seen (once, few, many) or the class of an expanded clone, and some rows leave it out.

clone size	D gene	V gene	J gene	CDR3 protein	CDR3 DNA
.	.	TRBV5-5	TRBJ1-5	CASSRTVISNQPQHF	TGTGCCAGCAGCCGGACAGTGATCAGCAATCAGCCCCAGCATTTT
.	.	TRBV7-2	TRBJ2-7	CASSPPGRGEQYF	TGTGCCAGCAGCCCCCCCGGACGGGGCGAGCAGTACTTC
.	TRBD2	TRBV6-5	TRBJ2-1	CASSSIQSSGREQFF	TGTGCCAGCAGTTCGATCCAGTCTAGCGGGAGGGAGCAGTTCTTC
.	.	TRBV6-2/TRBV6-3	TRBJ1-6	CASSHEVTFPNSPLHF	TGTGCCAGCAGCCATGAGGTTACATTCCCGAATTCACCCCTCCACTTT
.	TRBD2	TRBV4-3	TRBJ2-1	CASSQDTTSGGSYNEQFF	TGCGCCAGCAGCCAAGATACGACTAGCGGGGGATCCTACAATGAGCAGTTCTTC
once	.	TRBV5-1	TRBJ2-1	CASSSTAGHNEQFF	TGCGCCAGCAGCTCCACGGCGGGACACAATGAGCAGTTCTTC
.	.	TRBV2	TRBJ1-1	CASREFTTAMNTEAFF	TGTGCCAGCAGGGAATTCACGACAGCGATGAACACTGAAGCTTTCTTT
.	.	TRBV30	TRBJ2-7	CAWKGTPYEQYF	TGTGCCTGGAAGGGGACACCCTACGAGCAGTACTTC
.	TRBD1	TRBV5-1	TRBJ2-6	CASSYGTGSGANVLTF	TGCGCCAGCAGCTATGGGACAGGGTCTGGGGCCAACGTCCTGACTTTC
once	TRBD2	TRBV30	TRBJ2-7	CAWSPGLAGFEQYF	TGTGCCTGGAGCCCGGGACTAGCGGGTTTCGAGCAGTACTTC
.	.	TRBV19	TRBJ1-2	CASSIVLGGYGYTF	TGTGCCAGTAGTATAGTTCTCGGGGGCTATGGCTACACCTTC
once	TRBD1	TRBV19	TRBJ2-1	CASSILKTRGGFGEQFF	TGTGCCAGTAGTATTTTGAAGACGCGAGGGGGCTTCGGTGAGCAGTTCTTC
few	.	TRBV4-3	TRBJ2-1	CASSQDWGSYNEQFF	TGCGCCAGCAGCCAAGATTGGGGCAGTTACAATGAGCAGTTCTTC
few	TRBD1	TRBV29-1	TRBJ2-2	CSVVRQGTGELFF	TGCAGCGTTGTCCGACAGGGGACCGGGGAGCTGTTTTTT
once	TRBD1	TRBV5-1	TRBJ1-1	CASSLAGTGHREAFF	TGCGCCAGCAGCTTGGCCGGGACAGGCCATCGTGAAGCTTTCTTT
.	.	TRBV4-3	TRBJ1-2	CASSQNPGLDYGYTF	TGCGCCAGCAGCCAAAACCCGGGACTGGACTATGGCTACACCTTC
.	.	TRBV5-1	TRBJ1-4	CASSGSEGGNEKLFF	TGCGCCAGCAGCGGGTCTGAGGGAGGTAATGAAAAACTGTTTTTT